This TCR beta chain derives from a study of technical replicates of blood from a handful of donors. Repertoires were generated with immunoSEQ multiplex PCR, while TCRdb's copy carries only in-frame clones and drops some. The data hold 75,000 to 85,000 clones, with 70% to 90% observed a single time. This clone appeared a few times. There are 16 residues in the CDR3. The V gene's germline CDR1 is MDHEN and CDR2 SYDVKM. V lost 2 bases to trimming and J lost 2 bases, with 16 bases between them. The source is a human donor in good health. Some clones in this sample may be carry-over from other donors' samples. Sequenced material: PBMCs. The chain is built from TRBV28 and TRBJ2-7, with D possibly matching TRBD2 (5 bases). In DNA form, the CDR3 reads TGTGCCAGCAGTTTAGATGAGGCGGGTTCCGCCTACGAGCAGTACTTC. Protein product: CASSLDEAGSAYEQYF.